This TCR beta chain was recovered during a study of blood T cell repertoires in COVID-19. In the study overall: From the United States, Italy and Spain came samples of acute and convalescent COVID-19. PBMCs, B-cell-depleted T cells, or T cells provided the cDNA or gDNA that made up the material.

It was during active infection that Seattle patients were enrolled and then longitudinally followed. In the original workflow: Amplification of reference gene primers provided the estimated nucleated cell counts. Sequencing was performed with immunoSEQ multiplex PCR; in TCRdb, only in-frame clones are kept and a portion is missing. V and J calls and clone size are given by that table; D and trimming were obtained from the DNA. The data show about 96,000 clones, roughly 89% seen once. The CDR3 covers 13 residues. Per germline, CDR1 WNHNN and CDR2 SYGVQD (reference sequence). Trimming left V 2 bases short and J 5 bases short, with 9 bases between.

The sequence was obtained from a human donor with COVID-19, enrolled during active disease. The donor label of this sample is uncertain. This rearrangement joins TRBV10-1 to TRBJ2-5; TRBD2 might be the D (6 bases). Sequencing was performed on peripheral blood. CDR3: CASSEPGGETQYF. The CDR3 DNA follows: TGCGCCAGCAGTGAGCCTGGGGGGGAGACCCAGTACTTC.